This TCR beta chain is from a study of blood T cell repertoires in COVID-19. Repertoires were generated with immunoSEQ multiplex PCR, while TCRdb's copy carries only in-frame clones and drops some. This table has about 190,000 clones, under 85% appearing once. CDR3 size: 16 residues. CDR1 MGHDK and CDR2 SYGVNS come from the germline V gene. V gave up 4 bases and J gave up 1 base; unmatched junction bases: 6. This clonotype originated in a man between 60 and 70 years old with active or convalescent COVID-19. The V gene is TRBV25-1, the J gene TRBJ2-5; 10 bases align to TRBD2. The specimen was peripheral blood. The CDR3 sequence: CASSGFSSGSQETQYF. The CDR3 DNA follows: TGTGCCAGCAGTGGGTTTTCTAGCGGGAGCCAAGAGACCCAGTACTTC.